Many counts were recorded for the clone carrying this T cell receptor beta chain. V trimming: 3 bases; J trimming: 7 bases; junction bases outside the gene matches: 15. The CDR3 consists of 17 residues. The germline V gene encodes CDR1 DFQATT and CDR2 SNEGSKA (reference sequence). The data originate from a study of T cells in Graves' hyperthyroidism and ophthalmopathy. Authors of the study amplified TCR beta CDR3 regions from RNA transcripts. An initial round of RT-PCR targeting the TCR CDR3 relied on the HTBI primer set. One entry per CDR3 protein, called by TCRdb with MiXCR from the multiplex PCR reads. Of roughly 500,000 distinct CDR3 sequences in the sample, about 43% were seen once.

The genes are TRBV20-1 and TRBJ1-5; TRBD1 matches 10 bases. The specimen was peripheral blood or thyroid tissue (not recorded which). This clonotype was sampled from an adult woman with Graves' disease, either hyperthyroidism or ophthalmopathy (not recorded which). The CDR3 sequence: CSARVGTGAFEVQPQHF. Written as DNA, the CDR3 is TGCAGTGCTAGGGTCGGGACAGGGGCCTTCGAGGTGCAGCCCCAGCATTTT.